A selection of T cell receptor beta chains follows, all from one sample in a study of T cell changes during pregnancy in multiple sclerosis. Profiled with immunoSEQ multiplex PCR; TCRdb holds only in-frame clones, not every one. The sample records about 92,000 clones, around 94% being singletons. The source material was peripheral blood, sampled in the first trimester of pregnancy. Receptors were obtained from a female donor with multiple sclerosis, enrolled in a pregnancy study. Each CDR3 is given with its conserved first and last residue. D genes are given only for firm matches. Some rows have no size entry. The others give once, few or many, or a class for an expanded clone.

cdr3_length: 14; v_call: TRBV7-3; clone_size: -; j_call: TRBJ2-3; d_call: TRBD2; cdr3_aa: CASSLGTKTDTQYF; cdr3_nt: TGTGCCAGCAGCCTCGGGACTAAAACAGATACGCAGTATTTT
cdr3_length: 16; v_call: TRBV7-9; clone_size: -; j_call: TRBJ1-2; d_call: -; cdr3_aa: CASSLLGQGSLYGYTF; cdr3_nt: TGTGCCAGCAGCTTATTAGGGCAGGGGAGCCTATATGGCTACACCTTC
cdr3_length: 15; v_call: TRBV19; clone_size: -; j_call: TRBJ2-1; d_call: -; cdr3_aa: CASSPGGQGYNEQFF; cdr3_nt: TGTGCCAGTAGTCCCGGGGGGCAGGGATACAATGAGCAGTTCTTC
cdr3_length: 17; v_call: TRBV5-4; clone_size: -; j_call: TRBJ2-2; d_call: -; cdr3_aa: CASSWDTGTTNTGELFF; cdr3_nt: TGTGCCAGCAGCTGGGATACAGGGACGACAAACACCGGGGAGCTGTTTTTT
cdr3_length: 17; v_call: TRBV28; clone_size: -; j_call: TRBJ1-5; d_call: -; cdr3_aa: CASSPTTGTLSNQPQHF; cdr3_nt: TGTGCCAGCAGTCCCACTACCGGGACTCTTAGCAATCAGCCCCAGCATTTT
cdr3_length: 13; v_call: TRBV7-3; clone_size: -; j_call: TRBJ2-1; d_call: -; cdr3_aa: CASSLRGGDEQFF; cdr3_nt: TGTGCCAGCAGCTTACGAGGCGGGGATGAGCAGTTCTTC
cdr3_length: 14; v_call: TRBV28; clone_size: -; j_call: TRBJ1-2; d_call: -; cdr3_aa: CASSFGAGANGYTF; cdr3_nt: TGTGCCAGCAGTTTCGGCGCGGGGGCGAATGGCTACACCTTC
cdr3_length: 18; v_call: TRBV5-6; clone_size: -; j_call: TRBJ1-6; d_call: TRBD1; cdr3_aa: CASSLGQGAIRYNSPLHF; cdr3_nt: TGTGCCAGCAGCTTGGGACAGGGGGCGATCCGGTATAATTCACCCCTCCACTTT
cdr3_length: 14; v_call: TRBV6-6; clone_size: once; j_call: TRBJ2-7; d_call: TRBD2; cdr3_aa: CASSLAGSSYEQYF; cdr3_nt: TGTGCCAGCAGTTTAGCGGGATCCTCCTACGAGCAGTACTTC
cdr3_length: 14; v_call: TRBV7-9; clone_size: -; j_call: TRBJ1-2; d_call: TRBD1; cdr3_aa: CASSSGQYNYGYTF; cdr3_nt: TGTGCCAGCAGCTCGGGACAGTATAACTATGGCTACACCTTC
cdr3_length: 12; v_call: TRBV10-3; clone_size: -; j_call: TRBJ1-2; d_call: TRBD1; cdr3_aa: CAIGGGGYGYTF; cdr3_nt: TGTGCCATCGGAGGGGGCGGCTATGGCTACACCTTC
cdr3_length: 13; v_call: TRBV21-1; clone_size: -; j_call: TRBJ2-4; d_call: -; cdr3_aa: CASPGHCKNIQYF; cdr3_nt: TGTGCCAGTCCGGGACACTGCAAAAACATTCAGTACTTC
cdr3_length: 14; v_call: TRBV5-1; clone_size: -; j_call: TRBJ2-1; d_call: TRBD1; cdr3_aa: CASSLGDRYNEQFF; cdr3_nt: TGCGCCAGCAGCTTGGGGGACAGGTACAATGAGCAGTTCTTC
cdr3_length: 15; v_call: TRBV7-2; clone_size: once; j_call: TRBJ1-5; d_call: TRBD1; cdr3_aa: CASSLQGARDQPQHF; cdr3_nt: TGTGCCAGCAGTCTTCAGGGGGCGCGGGATCAGCCCCAGCATTTT
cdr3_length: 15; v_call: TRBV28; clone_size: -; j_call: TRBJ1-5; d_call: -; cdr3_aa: CASSFGSYSNQPQHF; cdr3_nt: TGTGCCAGCAGTTTCGGGAGTTATAGCAATCAGCCCCAGCATTTT
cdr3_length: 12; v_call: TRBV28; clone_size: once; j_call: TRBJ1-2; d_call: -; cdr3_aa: CASRKQGLGYTF; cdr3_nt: TGTGCCAGCAGAAAACAGGGCTTGGGCTACACCTTC
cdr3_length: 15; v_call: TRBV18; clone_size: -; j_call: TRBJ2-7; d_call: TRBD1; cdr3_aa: CASSPLGTGTYEQYF; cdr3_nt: TGTGCCAGCTCACCCCTCGGGACAGGGACCTACGAGCAGTACTTC
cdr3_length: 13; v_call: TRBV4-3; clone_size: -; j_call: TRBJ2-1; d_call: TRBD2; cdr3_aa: CASRGEGLGEQFF; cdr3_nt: TGCGCCAGCAGGGGGGAGGGTTTAGGTGAGCAGTTCTTC
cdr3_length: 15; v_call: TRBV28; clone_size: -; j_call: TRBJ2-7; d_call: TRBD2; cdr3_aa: CASSPIGLATYEQYF; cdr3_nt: TGTGCCAGCAGTCCAATTGGACTAGCGACATACGAGCAGTACTTC
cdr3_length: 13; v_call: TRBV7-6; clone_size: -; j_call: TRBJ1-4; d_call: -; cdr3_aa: CASSLIQGRELFF; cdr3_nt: TGTGCCAGCAGCTTAATACAGGGTAGGGAACTGTTTTTT
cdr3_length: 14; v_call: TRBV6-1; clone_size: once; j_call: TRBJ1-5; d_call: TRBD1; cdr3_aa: CASSWDRNNQPQHF; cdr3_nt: TGTGCCAGCAGCTGGGACAGGAACAATCAGCCCCAGCATTTT
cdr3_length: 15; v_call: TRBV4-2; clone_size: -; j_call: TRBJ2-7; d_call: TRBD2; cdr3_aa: CASSQEPGGPDEQYF; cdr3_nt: TGTGCCAGCAGCCAAGAACCGGGAGGGCCTGACGAGCAGTACTTC
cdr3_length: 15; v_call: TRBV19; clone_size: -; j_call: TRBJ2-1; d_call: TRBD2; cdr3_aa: CASSITAGGPPEQFF; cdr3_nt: TGTGCCAGTAGTATAACGGCGGGAGGCCCGCCTGAGCAGTTCTTC
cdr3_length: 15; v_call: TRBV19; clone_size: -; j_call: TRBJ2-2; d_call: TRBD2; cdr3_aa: CASSRARGGTGELFF; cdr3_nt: TGTGCCAGTAGTAGGGCTCGCGGGGGCACCGGGGAGCTGTTTTTT